The next 11 T cell receptor beta chains were all read from a single sample in a study of cytomegalovirus exposure and HLA in healthy donors. PCR employed 60 Vbeta and 13 Jbeta primers. The table came from immunoSEQ multiplex PCR; TCRdb's copy has only in-frame clones and leaves some out. The sample yields approximately 140,000 clones, about four fifths seen once. What was sequenced was PBMCs. The receptor source for this set is a man aged 40-55 years in good health and CMV-seropositive.

The table lists this clone with a few counts. The V gene is TRBV7-7, the J gene TRBJ1-4, with D possibly being TRBD1 (5 bases). The CDR3 runs 13 residues. The V gene lost 5 bases and the J gene lost 12 bases, with 16 bases spanning the gap. Germline V gene data show CDR1 as SSHAT and CDR2 as FNYEAQ (reference sequence). DNA of the CDR3: TGTGCCAGCAGCCCCGGGATCGGGGGGGAACTGTTTTTT. Translating gives CASSPGIGGELFF.

This rearrangement joins TRBV10-1 to TRBJ1-1; 8 bases align to TRBD1. Germline V lookup: CDR1 WNHNN, CDR2 SYGVQD (reference sequence). Trimming at V came to 0 bases and at J to 7 bases, leaving 7 bases not matched to a gene. CDR3 length: 15 amino acids. The CDR3 coding sequence is TGCGCCAGCAGTGAGTCGACAGGGGCTTTAGTTGAAGCTTTCTTT. Protein: CASSESTGALVEAFF.

The gene calls are TRBV7-2 and TRBJ1-2, with D maybe TRBD1 (5 bases). V was clipped by 2 bases and J by 4 bases, with 11 bases between them. CDR1 and CDR2 (germline): SGHTA, FQGNSA. This CDR3 has 14 residues. In nucleotides, the CDR3 is TGTGCCAGCAGCTTACCGGGGGGGTTCTATGGCTACACCTTC. Translated: CASSLPGGFYGYTF.

The chain carries TRBV4-1 and TRBJ1-2; the D is unclear. Looked up from germline, CDR1 is MGHRA and CDR2 is YSYEKL. The CDR3 runs 14 residues. The V gene lost 1 base and the J gene lost 2 bases, with 8 bases spanning the gap. The CDR3 protein is CASSQVPGNYGYTF. CDR3 nucleotide sequence: TGCGCCAGCAGCCAAGTGCCAGGCAACTATGGCTACACCTTC.

V is TRBV10-3 and J is TRBJ1-1, with D perhaps TRBD1 (5 bases). The CDR3 is 13 residues long. Germline CDR1 ENHRY, CDR2 SYGVKD. With 10 bases removed from V and 0 bases from J, the gap between germline ends came to 12 bases. The CDR3 coding sequence is TGTGCCACCAACAGGCTAATGAACACTGAAGCTTTCTTT. Amino acids: CATNRLMNTEAFF.

CDR3 nucleotide sequence: TGTGCCAGCAGTGATGGGGCCTCCTACGAGCAGTACTTC. It is translated as CASSDGASYEQYF. The chain links TRBV6-4 to TRBJ2-7; D is possibly TRBD1 (5 bases). The germline CDR1 and CDR2 sequences are MRHNA and SNTAGT. V was pared by 3 bases and J by 0 bases, with 6 bases between. The CDR3 is made up of 13 amino acids.

The chain links TRBV5-1 to TRBJ2-7, with 12 nucleotides matching TRBD1. The CDR3 runs to 15 residues. CDR1 SGHRS and CDR2 YFSETQ come from the germline V gene. Trimming removed 2 bases from V and 5 bases from J; junction bases left unmatched: 5. The CDR3 protein is CASSLVGQGAHEQYF. Here the CDR3 DNA reads TGCGCCAGCAGCTTAGTGGGACAGGGGGCCCACGAGCAGTACTTC.

This clone was counted a single time. V gene TRBV2 combines with J gene TRBJ2-7, with 7 bases identical to TRBD1. Germline loops: CDR1 SNHLY, CDR2 FYNNEI. CDR3 length equals 13 residues. Trimming cost V 6 bases and J 1 base; bases outside gene matches: 3. The CDR3: CASSGTASYEQYF. CDR3 bases: TGTGCCAGCAGCGGGACAGCTTCCTACGAGCAGTACTTC.

Of note for this clone: Other DNA sequences in the same sample also yield this CDR3. The V call is TRBV9, the J call TRBJ2-7, with D possibly being TRBD1 (5 bases). The germline V and J ends were trimmed by 4 bases and 0 bases, with 11 bases remaining between them. Germline CDR1 reads SGDLS; CDR2 reads YYNGEE. CDR3 length equals 14 residues. CDR3 nucleotide sequence: TGTGCCAGCAGCTCGCGACAGAGCTCCTACGAGCAGTACTTC. Protein: CASSSRQSSYEQYF.

The chain carries TRBV7-3 and TRBJ2-2; D gene uncertain. Trimming removed 5 bases at V and 2 bases at J, with 15 bases between. CDR3 length: 16 residues. CDR1 is SGHTA and CDR2 is FQGTGA in the germline V gene. The CDR3 region is CASSRDGVTNTGELFF. The CDR3 DNA sequence: TGTGCCAGCAGCAGAGATGGAGTAACAAACACCGGGGAGCTGTTTTTT.

This clone was observed a single time. The chain joins TRBV27 to TRBJ1-1, with TRBD1 matching 7 bases. J gave up 1 base and V 6 bases, and 8 bases lay outside the gene matches. The CDR3 totals 15 residues. CDR1 and CDR2 from the germline V gene are MNHEY and SMNVEV (reference sequence). DNA of the CDR3: TGTGCCAGCAGGAAAACGGACAGGAGGAACACTGAAGCTTTCTTT. Its translation is CASRKTDRRNTEAFF.